This T cell receptor (beta chain) was documented in a study of blood T cell repertoires in COVID-19. As handled by the study authors: Amplification with reference gene primers provided the estimates of nucleated cell counts. This table comes from immunoSEQ multiplex PCR, and its TCRdb copy is limited to in-frame clones, with some not included. D and trimming were read from the DNA, whereas the V and J calls and clone size are those reported in that table. The sample carries roughly 190,000 clones, about 85% recorded once. The trim removed 2 bases at V and 1 base at J, leaving 4 bases unmatched. The CDR3 runs to 15 residues. In germline, CDR1 is LGHNA, CDR2 YNFKEQ. The Seattle patients, enrolled during active infection, were followed longitudinally.

Specimen: peripheral blood. This rearrangement joins TRBV4-2 to TRBJ2-5; 7 nucleotides match TRBD2. This receptor was taken from a woman aged 70-85 years with COVID-19, enrolled during active disease. CDR3 in amino acids: CASSQREGTQETQYF. CDR3 sequence (DNA): TGTGCCAGCAGCCAAAGGGAGGGGACCCAAGAGACCCAGTACTTC.